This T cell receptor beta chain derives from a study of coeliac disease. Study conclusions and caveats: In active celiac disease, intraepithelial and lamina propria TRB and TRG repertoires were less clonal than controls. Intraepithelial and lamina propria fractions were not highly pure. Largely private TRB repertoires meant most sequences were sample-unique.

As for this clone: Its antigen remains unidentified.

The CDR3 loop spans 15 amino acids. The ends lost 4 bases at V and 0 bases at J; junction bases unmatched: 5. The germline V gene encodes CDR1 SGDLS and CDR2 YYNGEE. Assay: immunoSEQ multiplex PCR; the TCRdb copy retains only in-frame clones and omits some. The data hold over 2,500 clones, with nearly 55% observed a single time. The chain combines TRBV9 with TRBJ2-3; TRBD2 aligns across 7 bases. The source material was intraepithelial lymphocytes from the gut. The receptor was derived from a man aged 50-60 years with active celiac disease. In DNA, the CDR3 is TGTGCCAGCAGCACGGGACTAACAAGCACAGATACGCAGTATTTT. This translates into CASSTGLTSTDTQYF.